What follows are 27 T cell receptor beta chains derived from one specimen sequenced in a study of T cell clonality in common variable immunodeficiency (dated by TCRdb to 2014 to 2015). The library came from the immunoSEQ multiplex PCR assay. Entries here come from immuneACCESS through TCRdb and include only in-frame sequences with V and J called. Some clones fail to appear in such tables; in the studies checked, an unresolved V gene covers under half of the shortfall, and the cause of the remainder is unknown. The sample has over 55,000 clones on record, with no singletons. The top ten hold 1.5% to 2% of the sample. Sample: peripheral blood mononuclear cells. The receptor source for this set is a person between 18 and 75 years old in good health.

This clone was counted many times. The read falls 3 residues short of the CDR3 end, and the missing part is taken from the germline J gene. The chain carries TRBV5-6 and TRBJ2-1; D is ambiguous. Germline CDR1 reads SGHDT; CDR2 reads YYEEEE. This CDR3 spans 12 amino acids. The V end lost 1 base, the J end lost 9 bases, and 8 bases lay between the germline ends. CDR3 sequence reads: CASSLLSGEQFF. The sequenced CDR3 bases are TGTGCCAGCAGCTTGTTATCCGGTGAG.

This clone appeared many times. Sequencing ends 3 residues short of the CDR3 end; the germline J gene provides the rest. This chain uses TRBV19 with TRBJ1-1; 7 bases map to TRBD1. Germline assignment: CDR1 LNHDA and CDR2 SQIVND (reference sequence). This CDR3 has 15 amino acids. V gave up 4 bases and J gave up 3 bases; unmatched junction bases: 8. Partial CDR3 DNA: TGTGCCAGTAGTACCGACAGGGCAGTGGACACTGAA. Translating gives CASSTDRAVDTE. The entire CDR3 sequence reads CASSTDRAVDTEAFF.

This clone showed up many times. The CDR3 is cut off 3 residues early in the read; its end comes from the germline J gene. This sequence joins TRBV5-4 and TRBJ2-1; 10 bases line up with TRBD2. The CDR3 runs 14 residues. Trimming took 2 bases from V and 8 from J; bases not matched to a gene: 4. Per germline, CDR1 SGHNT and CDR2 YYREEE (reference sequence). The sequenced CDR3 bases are TGTGCCAGCAGCTTAATAGCGGGAGGTGATGAG. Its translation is CASSLIAGGDE. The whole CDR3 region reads CASSLIAGGDEQFF.

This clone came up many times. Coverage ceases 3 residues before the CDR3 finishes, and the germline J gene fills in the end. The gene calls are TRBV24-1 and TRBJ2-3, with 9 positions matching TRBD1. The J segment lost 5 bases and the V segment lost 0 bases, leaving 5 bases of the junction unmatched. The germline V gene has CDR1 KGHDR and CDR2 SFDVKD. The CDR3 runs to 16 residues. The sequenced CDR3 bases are TGTGCCACCAGTGATTTGGGACAGGGACAGGGAGATACG. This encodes CATSDLGQGQGDT. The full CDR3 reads CATSDLGQGQGDTQYF.

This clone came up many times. CDR3 DNA (partial): TGTGCCAGCAGCTTAGGGGGCCAGAACACTGAA. It encodes CASSLGGQNTE. The complete CDR3 sequence is CASSLGGQNTEAFF. The V call is TRBV11-3, the J call TRBJ1-1; D perhaps matches TRBD1 (5 bases). The CDR3 end falls 3 residues outside the read, so it is completed with the germline J gene. Trimming left V 1 base short and J 1 base short, with 7 bases between. CDR1 and CDR2 from the germline V gene are SGHNT and YENEEA. This CDR3 has 14 amino acids.

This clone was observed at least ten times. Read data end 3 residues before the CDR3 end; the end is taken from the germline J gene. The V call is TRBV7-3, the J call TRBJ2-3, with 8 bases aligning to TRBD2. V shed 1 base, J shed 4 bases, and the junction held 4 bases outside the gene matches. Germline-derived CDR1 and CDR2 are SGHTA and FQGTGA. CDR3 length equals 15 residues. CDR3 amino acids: CASSLRREAADTQYF. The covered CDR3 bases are TGTGCCAGCAGCTTAAGGCGGGAGGCCGCAGATACG.

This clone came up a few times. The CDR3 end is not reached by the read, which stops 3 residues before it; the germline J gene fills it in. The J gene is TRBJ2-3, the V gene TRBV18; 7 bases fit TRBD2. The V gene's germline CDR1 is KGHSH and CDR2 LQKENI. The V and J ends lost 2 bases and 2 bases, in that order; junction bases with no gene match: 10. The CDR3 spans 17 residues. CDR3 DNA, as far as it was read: TGTGCCAGCTCACCAGGGCTAGCGGAAATAAACACAGATACG. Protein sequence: CASSPGLAEINTDT. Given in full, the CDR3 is CASSPGLAEINTDTQYF.

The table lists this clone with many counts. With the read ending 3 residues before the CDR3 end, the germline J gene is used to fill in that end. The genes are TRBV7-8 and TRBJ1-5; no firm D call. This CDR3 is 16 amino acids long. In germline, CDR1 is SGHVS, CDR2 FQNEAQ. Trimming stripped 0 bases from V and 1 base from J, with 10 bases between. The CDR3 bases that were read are TGTGCCAGCAGCTTAGCCCTGTACAGAAGCAATCAGCCC. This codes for CASSLALYRSNQP. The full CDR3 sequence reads CASSLALYRSNQPQHF.

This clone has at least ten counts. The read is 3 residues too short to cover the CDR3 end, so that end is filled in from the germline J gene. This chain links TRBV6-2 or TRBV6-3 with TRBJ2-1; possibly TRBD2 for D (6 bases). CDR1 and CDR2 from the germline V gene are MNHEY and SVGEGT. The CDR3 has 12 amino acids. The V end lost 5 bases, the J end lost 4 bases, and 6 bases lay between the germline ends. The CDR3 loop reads CASSSGYNEQFF. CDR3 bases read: TGTGCCAGCAGTAGCGGGTACAATGAG.

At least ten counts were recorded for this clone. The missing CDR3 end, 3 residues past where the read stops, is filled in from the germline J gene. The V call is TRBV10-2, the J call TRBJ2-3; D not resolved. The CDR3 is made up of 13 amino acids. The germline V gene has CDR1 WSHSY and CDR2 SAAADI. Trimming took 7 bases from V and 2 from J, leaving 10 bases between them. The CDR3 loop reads CASNPTYTDTQYF. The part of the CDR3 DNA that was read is TGCGCCAGCAACCCCACCTACACAGATACG.

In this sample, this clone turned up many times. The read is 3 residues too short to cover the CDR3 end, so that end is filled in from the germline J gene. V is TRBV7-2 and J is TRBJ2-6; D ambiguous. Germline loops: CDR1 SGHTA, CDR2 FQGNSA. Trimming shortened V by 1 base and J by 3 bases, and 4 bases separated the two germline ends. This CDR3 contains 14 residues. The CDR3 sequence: CASSLGLGANVLTF. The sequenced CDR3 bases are TGTGCCAGCAGCTTAGGACTTGGGGCCAACGTC.

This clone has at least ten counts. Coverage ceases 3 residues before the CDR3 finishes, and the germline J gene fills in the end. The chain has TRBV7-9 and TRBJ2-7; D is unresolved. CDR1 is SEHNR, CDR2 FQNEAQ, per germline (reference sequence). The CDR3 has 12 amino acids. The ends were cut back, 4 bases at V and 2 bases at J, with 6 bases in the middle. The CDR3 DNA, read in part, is TGTGCCAGCAGCTACCTAGCCTACGAG. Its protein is CASSYLAYE. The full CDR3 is CASSYLAYEQYF.

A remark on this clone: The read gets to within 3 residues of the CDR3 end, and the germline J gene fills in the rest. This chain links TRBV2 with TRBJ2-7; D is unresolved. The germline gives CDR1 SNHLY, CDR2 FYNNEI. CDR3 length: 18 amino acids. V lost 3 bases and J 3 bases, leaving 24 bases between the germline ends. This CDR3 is CASSDYNNSVTPFYEQYF. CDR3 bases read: TGTGCCAGCAGTGACTACAATAACTCCGTGACACCATTCTACGAG. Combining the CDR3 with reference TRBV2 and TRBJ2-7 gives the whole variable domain EPEVTQTPSHQVTQMGQEVILRCVPISNHLYFYWYRQILGQKVEFLVSFYNNEISEKSEIFDDQFSVERPDGSNFTLKIRSTKLEDSAMYFCASSDYNNSVTPFYEQYFGPGTRLTVT.

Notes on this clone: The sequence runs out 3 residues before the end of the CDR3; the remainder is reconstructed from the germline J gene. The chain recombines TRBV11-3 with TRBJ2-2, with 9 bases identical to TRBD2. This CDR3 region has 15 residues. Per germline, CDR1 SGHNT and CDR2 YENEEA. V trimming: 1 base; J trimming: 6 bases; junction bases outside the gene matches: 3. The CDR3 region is CASSLVAGEAGELFF. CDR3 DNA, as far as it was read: TGTGCCAGCAGCTTAGTAGCGGGAGAGGCCGGGGAG.

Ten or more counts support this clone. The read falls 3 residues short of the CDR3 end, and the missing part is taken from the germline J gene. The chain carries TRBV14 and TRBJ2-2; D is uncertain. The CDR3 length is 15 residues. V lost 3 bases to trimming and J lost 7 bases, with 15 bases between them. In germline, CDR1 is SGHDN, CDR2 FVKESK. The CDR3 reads CASSQYRQSSGELFF. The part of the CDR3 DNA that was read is TGTGCCAGCAGCCAGTATCGGCAGTCTAGCGGGGAG. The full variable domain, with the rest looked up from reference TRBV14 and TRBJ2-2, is EAGVTQFPSHSVIEKGQTVTLRCDPISGHDNLYWYRRVMGKEIKFLLHFVKESKQDESGMPNNRFLAERTGGTYSTLKVQPAELEDSGVYFCASSQYRQSSGELFFGEGSRLTVL.

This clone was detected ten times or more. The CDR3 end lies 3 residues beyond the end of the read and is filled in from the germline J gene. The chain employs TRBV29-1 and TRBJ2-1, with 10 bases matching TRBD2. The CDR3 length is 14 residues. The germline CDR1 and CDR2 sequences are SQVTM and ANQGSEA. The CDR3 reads CGWGYSGRQNEQFF. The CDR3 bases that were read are TGCGGGTGGGGATATAGCGGGAGGCAGAATGAG.

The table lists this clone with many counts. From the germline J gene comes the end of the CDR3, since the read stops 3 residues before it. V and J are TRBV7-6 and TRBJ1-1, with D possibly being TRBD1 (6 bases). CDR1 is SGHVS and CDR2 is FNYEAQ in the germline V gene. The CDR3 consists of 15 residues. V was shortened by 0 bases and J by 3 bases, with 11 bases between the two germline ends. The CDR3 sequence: CASSLALGADTEAFF. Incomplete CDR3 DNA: TGTGCCAGCAGCTTAGCTTTGGGGGCGGACACTGAA.

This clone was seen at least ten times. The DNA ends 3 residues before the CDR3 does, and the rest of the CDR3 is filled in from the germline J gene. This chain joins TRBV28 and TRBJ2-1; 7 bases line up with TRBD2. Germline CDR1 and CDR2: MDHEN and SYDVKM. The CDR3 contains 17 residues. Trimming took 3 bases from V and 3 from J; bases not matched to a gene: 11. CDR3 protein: CASSFSSGLAVYNEQFF. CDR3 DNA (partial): TGTGCCAGCAGTTTCAGTAGCGGCCTAGCGGTCTACAATGAG.

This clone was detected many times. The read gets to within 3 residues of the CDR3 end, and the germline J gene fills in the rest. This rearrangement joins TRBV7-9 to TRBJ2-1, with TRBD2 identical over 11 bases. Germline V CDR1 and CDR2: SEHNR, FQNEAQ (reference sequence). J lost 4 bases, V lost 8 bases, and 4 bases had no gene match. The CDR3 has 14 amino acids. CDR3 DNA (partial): TGTGCCAGCGATCTAGCGGGAGGTTACAATGAG. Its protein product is CASDLAGGYNE. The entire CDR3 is CASDLAGGYNEQFF.

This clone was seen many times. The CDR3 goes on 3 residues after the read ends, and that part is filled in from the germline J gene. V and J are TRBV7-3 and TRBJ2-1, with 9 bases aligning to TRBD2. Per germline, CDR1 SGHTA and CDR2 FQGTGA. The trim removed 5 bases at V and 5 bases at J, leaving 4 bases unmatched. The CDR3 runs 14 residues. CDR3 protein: CASSPGLADNEQFF. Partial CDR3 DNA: TGTGCCAGCAGCCCGGGACTAGCTGACAATGAG. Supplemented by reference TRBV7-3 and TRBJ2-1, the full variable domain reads GAGVSQTPSNKVTEKGKYVELRCDPISGHTALYWYRQSLGQGPEFLIYFQGTGAADDSGLPNDRFFAVRPEGSVSTLKIQRTERGDSAVYLCASSPGLADNEQFFGPGTRLTVL.

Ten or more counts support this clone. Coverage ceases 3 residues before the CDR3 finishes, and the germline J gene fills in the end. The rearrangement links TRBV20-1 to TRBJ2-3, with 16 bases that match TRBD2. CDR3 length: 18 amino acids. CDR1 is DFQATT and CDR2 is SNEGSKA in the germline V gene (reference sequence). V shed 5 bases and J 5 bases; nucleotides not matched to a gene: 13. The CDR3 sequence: CSALPPGTSGRAGDTQYF. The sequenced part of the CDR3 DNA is TGCAGTGCTCTTCCCCCCGGGACTAGCGGGAGGGCAGGAGATACG.

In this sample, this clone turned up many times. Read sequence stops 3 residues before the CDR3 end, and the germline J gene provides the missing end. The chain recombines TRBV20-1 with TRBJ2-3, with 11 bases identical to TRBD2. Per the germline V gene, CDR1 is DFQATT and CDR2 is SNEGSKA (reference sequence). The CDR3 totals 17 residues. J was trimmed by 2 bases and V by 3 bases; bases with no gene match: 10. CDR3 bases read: TGCAGTGCTAGTTCATTTGGGACTAGCGGTTTCACAGATACG. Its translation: CSASSFGTSGFTDT. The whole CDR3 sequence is CSASSFGTSGFTDTQYF.

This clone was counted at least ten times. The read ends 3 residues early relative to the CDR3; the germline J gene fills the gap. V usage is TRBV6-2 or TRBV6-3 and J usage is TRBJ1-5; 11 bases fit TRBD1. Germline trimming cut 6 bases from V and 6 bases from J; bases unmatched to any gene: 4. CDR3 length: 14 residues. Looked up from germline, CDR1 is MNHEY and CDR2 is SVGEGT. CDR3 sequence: CASRLDRGLQPQHF. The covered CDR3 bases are TGTGCCAGCAGGTTGGACAGGGGGCTTCAGCCC.

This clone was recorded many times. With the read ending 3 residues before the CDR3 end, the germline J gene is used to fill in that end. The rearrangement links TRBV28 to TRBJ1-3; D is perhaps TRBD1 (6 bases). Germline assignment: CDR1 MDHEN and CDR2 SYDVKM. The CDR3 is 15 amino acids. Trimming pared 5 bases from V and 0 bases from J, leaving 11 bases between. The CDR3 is CASSKDRSSGNTIYF. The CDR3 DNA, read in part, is TGTGCCAGCAGTAAAGACAGGAGCTCTGGAAACACC. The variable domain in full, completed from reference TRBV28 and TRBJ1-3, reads DVKVTQSSRYLVKRTGEKVFLECVQDMDHENMFWYRQDPGLGLRLIYFSYDVKMKEKGDIPEGYSVSREKKERFSLILESASTNQTSMYLCASSKDRSSGNTIYFGEGSWLTVV.

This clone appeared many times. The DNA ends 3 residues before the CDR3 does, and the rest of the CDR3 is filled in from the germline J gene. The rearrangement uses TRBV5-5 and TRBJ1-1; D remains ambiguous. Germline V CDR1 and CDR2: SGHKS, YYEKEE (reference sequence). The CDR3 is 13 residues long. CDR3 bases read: TGTGCCAGCAGCTTCGGAGTGGGTCCGGGA. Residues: CASSFGVGPG. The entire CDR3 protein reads CASSFGVGPGAFF. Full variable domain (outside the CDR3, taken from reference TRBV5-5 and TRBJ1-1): DAGVTQSPTHLIKTRGQQVTLRCSPISGHKSVSWYQQVLGQGPQFIFQYYEKEERGRGNFPDRFSARQFPNYSSELNVNALLLGDSALYLCASSFGVGPGAFFGQGTRLTVV.

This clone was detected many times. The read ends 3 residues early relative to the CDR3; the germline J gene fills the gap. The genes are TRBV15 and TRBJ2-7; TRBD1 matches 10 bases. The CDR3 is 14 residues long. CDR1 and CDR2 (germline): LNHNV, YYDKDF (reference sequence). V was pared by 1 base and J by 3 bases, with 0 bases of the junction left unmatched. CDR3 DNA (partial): TGTGCCACCAGCAGAGGGACAGGGGGCTACGAG. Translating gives CATSRGTGGYE. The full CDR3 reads CATSRGTGGYEQYF.

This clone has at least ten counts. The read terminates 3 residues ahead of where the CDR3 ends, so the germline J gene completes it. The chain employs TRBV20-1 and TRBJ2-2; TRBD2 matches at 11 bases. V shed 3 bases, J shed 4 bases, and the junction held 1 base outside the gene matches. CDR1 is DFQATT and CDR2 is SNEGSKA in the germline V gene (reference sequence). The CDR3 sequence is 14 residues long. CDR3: CSARTSGTTGELFF. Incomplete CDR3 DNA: TGCAGTGCTAGGACTAGCGGGACCACCGGGGAG.